These 4 T cell receptor beta chains originate from one sample sequenced in a study of T cells in Graves' hyperthyroidism and ophthalmopathy. Authors of the study amplified TCR beta CDR3 regions from RNA transcripts. The TCR CDR3 was amplified in a first-round RT-PCR using the HTBI primer set. A single record per CDR3 protein comes from TCRdb applying MiXCR to the multiplex PCR reads. The repertoire holds approximately 690,000 distinct CDR3 sequences, with around 21% as singletons. The sample consisted of blood. The receptors stem from a man younger than 40 with Graves' ophthalmopathy.

Worth noting for this clonotype: The junction shows a germline mismatch at one end, possibly a read error. As DNA, the CDR3 is TGTGCCAGCAGTCTCGGAGCAGGGGGCAATCGGCCCCAGCATTTT. As protein: CASSLGAGGNRPQHF. This chain uses TRBV12-3 or TRBV12-4 with TRBJ1-5, with 8 bases identical to TRBD1. The CDR3 is made up of 15 amino acids.

Concerning this clonotype: Compared with germline, one end of the junction differs, possibly owing to a read error. The genes are TRBV6-1 and TRBJ2-3; TRBD2 matches 8 bases. The CDR3 covers 19 residues. The V gene's germline CDR1 is MNHNS and CDR2 SASEGT. The CDR3 protein is CASSYISGAGGAQTDTQYF. CDR3 in DNA: TGTGCCAGCAGTTATATTTCCGGGGCGGGGGGCGCGCAGACAGACACGCAGTATTTT.

This clonotype has a handful of counts. The V gene is TRBV7-6, the J gene TRBJ2-1, with TRBD2 identical over 10 bases. V trimming: 5 bases; J trimming: 7 bases; junction bases outside the gene matches: 8. This CDR3 has 15 amino acids. The germline V gene encodes CDR1 SGHVS and CDR2 FNYEAQ. CDR3 sequence reads: CASSLKAGGPNEQFF. The CDR3 bases are TGTGCCAGCAGCCTCAAAGCGGGAGGGCCGAATGAGCAGTTCTTC.

J is TRBJ2-2 and V is TRBV3-1, with no clear D. V was trimmed by 4 bases and J by 7 bases, leaving 7 bases between them. This CDR3 region has 12 residues. CDR1 LGHDT and CDR2 YNNKEL come from the germline V gene (reference sequence). CDR3 coding DNA: TGTGCCAGCAGCCCCCTAGGCGGGGAGCTGTTTTTT. This encodes CASSPLGGELFF.